Given below is one T cell receptor beta chain in context. This entry comes from a study of blood T cell repertoires in COVID-19. Background on the study: COVID-19 samples, acute and convalescent, were from the United States, Italy and Spain. T cells, B-cell-depleted T cells, or PBMCs supplied cDNA or gDNA.

CDR3 length: 14 amino acids. Germline V lookup: CDR1 MNHEY, CDR2 SVGAGI. V trimming: 6 bases; J trimming: 1 base; junction bases outside the gene matches: 3. The authors' processing: Amplification of reference gene primers provided the estimated nucleated cell counts. TCRdb's copy holds only in-frame clones and misses some; the assay was immunoSEQ multiplex PCR. D and trimming come from the DNA, and the V and J calls and clone size come from that table. Among 210,000 or so clones listed, 75% to 85% were seen once. Seattle patient enrollment occurred during active infection, with longitudinal follow-up thereafter.

The specimen was peripheral blood. This TCR derives from a man aged 45-65 years with COVID-19, enrolled during active disease. The V and J genes are TRBV6-5 and TRBJ1-1; the match to TRBD1 covers 9 bases. CDR3 in DNA: TGTGCCAGCAGAAACAGGGGGCCGAACACTGAAGCTTTCTTT. Translating gives CASRNRGPNTEAFF.